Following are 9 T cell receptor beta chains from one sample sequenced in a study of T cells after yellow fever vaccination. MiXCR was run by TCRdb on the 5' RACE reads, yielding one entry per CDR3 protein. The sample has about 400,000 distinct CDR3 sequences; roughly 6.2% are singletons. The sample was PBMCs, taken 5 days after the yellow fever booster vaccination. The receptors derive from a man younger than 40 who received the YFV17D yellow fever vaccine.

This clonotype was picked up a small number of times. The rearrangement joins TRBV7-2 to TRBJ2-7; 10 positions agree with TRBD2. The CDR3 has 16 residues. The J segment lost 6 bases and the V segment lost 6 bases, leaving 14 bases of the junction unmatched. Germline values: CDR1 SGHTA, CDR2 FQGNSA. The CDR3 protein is CASSRSRALAGLEQYF. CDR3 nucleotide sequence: TGTGCCAGCAGTCGATCGCGGGCACTAGCGGGACTCGAGCAGTACTTC.

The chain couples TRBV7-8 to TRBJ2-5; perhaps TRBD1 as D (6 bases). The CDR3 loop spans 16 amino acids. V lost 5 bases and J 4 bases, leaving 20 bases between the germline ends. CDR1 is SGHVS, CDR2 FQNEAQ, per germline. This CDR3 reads CASSDTPTTGGETQYF. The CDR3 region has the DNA TGTGCCAGCAGCGACACCCCGACGACAGGCGGAGAGACCCAGTACTTC. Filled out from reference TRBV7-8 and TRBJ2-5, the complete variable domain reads GAGVSQSPRYKVAKRGQDVALRCDPISGHVSLFWYQQALGQGPEFLTYFQNEAQLDKSGLPSDRFFAERPEGSVSTLKIQRTQQEDSAVYLCASSDTPTTGGETQYFGPGTRLLVL.

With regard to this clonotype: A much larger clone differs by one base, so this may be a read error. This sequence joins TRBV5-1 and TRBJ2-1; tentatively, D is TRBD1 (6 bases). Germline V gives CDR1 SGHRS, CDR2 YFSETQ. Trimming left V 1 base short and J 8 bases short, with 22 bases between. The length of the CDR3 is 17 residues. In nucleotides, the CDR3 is TGCGCCAGCAGCTTGTGGGGGACAACAGGGAGTCGAGATGAGCAGTTCTTC. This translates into CASSLWGTTGSRDEQFF.

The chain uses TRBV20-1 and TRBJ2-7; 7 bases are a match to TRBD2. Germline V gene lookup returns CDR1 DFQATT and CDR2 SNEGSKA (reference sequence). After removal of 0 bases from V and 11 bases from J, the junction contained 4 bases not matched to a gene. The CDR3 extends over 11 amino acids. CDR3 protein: CSARDGRGEYF. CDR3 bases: TGCAGTGCTAGAGATGGGAGGGGCGAGTACTTC.

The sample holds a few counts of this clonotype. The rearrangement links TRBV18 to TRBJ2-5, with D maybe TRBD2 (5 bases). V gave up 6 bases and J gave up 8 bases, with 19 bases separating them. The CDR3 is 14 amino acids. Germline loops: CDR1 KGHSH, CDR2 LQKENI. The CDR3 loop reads CASSPLRGFETQYF. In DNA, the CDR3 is TGTGCCAGCTCCCCTTTGCGAGGGTTTGAAACCCAGTACTTC.

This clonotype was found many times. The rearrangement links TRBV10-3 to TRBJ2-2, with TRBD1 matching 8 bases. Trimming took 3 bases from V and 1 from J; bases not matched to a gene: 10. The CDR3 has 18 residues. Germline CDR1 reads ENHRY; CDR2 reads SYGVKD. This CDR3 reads CAISEPTGDRRNTGELFF. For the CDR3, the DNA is TGTGCCATCAGTGAACCGACAGGGGACCGACGGAACACCGGGGAGCTGTTTTTT.

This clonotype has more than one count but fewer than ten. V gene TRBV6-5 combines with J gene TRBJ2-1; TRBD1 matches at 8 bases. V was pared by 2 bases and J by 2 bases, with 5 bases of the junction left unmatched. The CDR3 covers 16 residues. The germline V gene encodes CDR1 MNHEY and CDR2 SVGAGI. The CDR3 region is CASSYQRTGTYNEQFF. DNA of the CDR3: TGTGCCAGCAGTTACCAAAGGACAGGGACCTACAATGAGCAGTTCTTC.

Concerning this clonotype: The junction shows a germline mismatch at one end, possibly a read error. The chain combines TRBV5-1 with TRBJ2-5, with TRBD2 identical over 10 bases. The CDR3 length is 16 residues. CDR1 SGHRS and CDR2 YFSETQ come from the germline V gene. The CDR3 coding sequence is TGCGCCAGCAGCTTGGAGGTAGCGGGAGGCCAAGGGACCCAGTACTTC. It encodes CASSLEVAGGQGTQYF.

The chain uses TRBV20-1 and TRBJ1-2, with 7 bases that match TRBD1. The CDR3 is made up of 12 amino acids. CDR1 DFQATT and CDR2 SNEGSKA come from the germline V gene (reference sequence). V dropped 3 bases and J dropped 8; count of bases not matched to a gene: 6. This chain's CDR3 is CSARRDSAGYTF. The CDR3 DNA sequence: TGCAGTGCTAGGCGGGACAGCGCAGGCTACACCTTC.